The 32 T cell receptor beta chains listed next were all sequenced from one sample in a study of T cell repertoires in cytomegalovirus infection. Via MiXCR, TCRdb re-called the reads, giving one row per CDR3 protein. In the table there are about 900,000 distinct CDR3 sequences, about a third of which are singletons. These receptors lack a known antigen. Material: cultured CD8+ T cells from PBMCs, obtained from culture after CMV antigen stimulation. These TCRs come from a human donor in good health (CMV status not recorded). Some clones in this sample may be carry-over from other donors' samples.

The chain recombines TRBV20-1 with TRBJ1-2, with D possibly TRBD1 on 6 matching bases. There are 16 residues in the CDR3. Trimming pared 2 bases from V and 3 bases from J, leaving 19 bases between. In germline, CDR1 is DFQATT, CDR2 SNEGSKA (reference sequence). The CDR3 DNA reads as TGCAGTGCTAGACCTCACAGGGAAAAGCCCTACTATGGCTACACCTTC. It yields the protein CSARPHREKPYYGYTF.

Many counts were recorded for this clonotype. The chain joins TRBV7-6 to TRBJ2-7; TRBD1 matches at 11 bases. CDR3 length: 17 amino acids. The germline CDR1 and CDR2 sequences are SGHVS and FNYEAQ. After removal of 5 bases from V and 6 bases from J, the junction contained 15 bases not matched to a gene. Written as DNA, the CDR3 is TGTGCCAGCAGCCCTGAACCCGGACAGGGGGCTTACGGCGAGCAGTACTTC. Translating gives CASSPEPGQGAYGEQYF.

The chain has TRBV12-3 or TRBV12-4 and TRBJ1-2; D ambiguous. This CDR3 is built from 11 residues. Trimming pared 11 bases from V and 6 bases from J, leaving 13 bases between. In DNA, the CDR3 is TGTGCCTCTCGGGTCGTAAATGGCTACACCTTC. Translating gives CASRVVNGYTF.

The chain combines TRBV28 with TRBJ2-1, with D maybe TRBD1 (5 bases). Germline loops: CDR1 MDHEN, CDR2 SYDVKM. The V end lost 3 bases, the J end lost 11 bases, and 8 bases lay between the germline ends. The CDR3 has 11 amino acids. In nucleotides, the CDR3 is TGTGCCAGCAGTTTGACAGCGAAGCAGTTCTTC. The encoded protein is CASSLTAKQFF.

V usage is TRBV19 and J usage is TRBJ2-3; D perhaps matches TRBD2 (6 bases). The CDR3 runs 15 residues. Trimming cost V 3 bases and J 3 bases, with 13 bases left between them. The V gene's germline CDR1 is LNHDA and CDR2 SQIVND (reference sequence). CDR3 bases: TGTGCCAGTAGTATCAGTGGGGGGAGGACAGATACGCAGTATTTT. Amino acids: CASSISGGRTDTQYF.

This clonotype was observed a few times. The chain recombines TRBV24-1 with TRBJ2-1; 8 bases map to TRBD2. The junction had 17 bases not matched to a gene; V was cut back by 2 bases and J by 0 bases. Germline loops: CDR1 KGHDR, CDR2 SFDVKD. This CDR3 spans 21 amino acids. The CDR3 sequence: CATSDSTPGLEDGGSYNEQFF. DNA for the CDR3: TGTGCCACCAGTGATTCCACTCCGGGACTAGAGGATGGGGGCTCCTACAATGAGCAGTTCTTC.

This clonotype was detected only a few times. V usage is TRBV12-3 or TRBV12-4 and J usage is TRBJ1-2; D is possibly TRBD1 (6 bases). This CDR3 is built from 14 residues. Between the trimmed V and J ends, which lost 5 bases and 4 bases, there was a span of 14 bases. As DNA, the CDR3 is TGTGCCAGCAGTAGCTCCGGGACACCCTATGGCTACACCTTC. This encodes CASSSSGTPYGYTF.

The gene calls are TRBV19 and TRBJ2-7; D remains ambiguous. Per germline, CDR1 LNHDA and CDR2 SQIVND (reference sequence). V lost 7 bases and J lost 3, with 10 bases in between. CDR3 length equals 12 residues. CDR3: CASTSNGYEQYF. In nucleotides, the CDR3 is TGTGCCAGTACCTCCAATGGCTACGAGCAGTACTTC. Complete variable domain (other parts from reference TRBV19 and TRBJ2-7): DGGITQSPKYLFRKEGQNVTLSCEQNLNHDAMYWYRQDPGQGLRLIYYSQIVNDFQKGDIAEGYSVSREKKESFPLTVTSAQKNPTAFYLCASTSNGYEQYFGPGTRLTVT.

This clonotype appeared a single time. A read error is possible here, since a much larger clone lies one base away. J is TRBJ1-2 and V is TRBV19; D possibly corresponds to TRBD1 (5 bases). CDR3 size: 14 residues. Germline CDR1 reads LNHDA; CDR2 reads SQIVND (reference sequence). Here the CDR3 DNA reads TGTGCCAGTGGGGCACAGGTATCCGGCTATGACTACACCTTC. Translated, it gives CASGAQVSGYDYTF. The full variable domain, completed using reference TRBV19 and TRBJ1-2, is DGGITQSPKYLFRKEGQNVTLSCEQNLNHDAMYWYRQDPGQGLRLIYYSQIVNDFQKGDIAEGYSVSREKKESFPLTVTSAQKNPTAFYLCASGAQVSGYDYTFGSGTRLTVV.

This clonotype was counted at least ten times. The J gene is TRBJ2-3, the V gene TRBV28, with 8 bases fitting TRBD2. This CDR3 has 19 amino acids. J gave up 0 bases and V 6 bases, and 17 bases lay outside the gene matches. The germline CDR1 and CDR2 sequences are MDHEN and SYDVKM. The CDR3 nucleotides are TGTGCCAGCAGCCGCCGGGGTACCAGCGGGGGCCTTAGCACAGATACGCAGTATTTT. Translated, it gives CASSRRGTSGGLSTDTQYF.

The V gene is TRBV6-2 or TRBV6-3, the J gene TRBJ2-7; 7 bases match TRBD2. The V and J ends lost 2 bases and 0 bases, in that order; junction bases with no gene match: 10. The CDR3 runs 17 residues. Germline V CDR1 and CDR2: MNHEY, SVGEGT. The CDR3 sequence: CASSYPRSGVPSYEQYF. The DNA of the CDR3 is TGTGCCAGCAGTTACCCACGGAGCGGGGTTCCCTCCTACGAGCAGTACTTC.

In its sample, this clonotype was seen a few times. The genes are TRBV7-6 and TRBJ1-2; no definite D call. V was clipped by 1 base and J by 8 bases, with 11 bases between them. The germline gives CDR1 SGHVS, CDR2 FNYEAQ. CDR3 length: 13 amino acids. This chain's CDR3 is CASSLDNSAGYTF. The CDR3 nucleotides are TGTGCCAGCAGCTTAGACAACTCGGCGGGCTACACCTTC.

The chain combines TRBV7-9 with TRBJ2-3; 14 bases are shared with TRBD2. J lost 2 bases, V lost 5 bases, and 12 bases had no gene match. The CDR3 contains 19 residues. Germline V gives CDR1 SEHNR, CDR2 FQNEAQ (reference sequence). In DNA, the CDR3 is TGTGCCAGCAGCGCCAGCTCCCGACTAGCGGGGGGGAACACAGATACGCAGTATTTT. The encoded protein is CASSASSRLAGGNTDTQYF.

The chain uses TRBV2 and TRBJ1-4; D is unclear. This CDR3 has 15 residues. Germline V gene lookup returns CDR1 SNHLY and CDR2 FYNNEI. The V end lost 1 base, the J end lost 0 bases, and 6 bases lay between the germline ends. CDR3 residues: CASSEGPATNEKLFF. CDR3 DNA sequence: TGTGCCAGCAGTGAAGGACCAGCAACTAATGAAAAACTGTTTTTT.

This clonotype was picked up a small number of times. CDR3 nucleotides: TGTGCCAGTAGCAAACGGACAGGCGGCAATCAGCCCCAGCATTTT. As protein: CASSKRTGGNQPQHF. V usage is TRBV19 and J usage is TRBJ1-5; 7 bases fit TRBD1. Trimming removed 6 bases from V and 2 bases from J; junction bases left unmatched: 7. CDR1 and CDR2 from the germline V gene are LNHDA and SQIVND (reference sequence). This CDR3 is 15 amino acids long.

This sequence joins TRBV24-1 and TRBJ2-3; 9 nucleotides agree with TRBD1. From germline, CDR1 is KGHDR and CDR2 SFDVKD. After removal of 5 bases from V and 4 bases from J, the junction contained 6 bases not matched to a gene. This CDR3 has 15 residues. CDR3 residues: CATSGRDRVADTQYF. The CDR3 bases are TGTGCCACCAGTGGTCGGGACAGGGTGGCAGATACGCAGTATTTT.

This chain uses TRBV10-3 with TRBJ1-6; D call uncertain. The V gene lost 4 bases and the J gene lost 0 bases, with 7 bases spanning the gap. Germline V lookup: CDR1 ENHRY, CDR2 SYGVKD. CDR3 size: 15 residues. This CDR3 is CAISGGSSYNSPLHF. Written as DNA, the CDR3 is TGTGCCATCAGTGGAGGGAGCTCCTATAATTCACCCCTCCACTTT.

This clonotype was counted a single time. Here the CDR3 DNA reads TGTGCCAGCAGTTTATATCGAAACTACGAGCAGTACTTC. Its protein product is CASSLYRNYEQYF. V and J are TRBV12-3 or TRBV12-4 and TRBJ2-7; D gene ambiguous. V was pared by 2 bases and J by 3 bases, with 8 bases between. The CDR3 runs to 13 residues.

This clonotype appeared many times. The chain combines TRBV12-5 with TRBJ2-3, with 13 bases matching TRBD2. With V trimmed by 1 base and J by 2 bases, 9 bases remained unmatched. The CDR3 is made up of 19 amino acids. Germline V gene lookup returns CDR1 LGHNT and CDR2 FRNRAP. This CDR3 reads CASGLGLWTSGGPTDTQYF. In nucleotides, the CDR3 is TGTGCTAGTGGTTTGGGGTTATGGACTAGCGGGGGACCCACAGATACGCAGTATTTT.

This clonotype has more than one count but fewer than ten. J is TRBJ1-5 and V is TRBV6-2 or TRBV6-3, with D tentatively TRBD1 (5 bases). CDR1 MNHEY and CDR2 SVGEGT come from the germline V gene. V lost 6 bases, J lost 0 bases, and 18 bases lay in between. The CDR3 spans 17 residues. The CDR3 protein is CASSQGLGGHSNQPQHF. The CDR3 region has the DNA TGTGCCAGCAGCCAGGGCCTGGGTGGCCATAGCAATCAGCCCCAGCATTTT.

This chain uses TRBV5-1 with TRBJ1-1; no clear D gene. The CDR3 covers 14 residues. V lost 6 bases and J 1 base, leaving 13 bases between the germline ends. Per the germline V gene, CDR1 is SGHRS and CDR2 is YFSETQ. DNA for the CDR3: TGCGCCAGCACCCCTCGGAACCCGAACACTGAAGCTTTCTTT. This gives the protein CASTPRNPNTEAFF.

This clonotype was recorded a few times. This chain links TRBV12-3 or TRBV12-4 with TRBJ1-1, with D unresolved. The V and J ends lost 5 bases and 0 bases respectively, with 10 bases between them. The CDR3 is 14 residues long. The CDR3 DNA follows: TGTGCCAGCAGTCCCCCATATATGAACACTGAAGCTTTCTTT. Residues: CASSPPYMNTEAFF.

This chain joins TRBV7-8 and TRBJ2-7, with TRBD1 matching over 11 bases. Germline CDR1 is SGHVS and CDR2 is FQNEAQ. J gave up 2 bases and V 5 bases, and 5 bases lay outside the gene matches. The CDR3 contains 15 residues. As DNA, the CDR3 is TGTGCCAGCAGCACAGAGGGACAGGGGGCCTACGAGCAGTACTTC. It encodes CASSTEGQGAYEQYF.

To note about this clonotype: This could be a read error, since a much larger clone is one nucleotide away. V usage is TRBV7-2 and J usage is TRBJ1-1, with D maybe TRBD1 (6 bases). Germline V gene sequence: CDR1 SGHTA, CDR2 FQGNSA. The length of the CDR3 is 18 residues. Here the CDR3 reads CANSLHRGGRGMNTEAFF. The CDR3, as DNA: TGTGCCAACAGCCTCCATAGGGGGGGGAGGGGCATGAACACTGAAGCTTTCTTT.

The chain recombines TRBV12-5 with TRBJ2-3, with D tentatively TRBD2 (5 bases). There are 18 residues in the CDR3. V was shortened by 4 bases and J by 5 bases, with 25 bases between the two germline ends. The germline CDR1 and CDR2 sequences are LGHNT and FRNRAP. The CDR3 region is CASGWSRGRSVYGDTQYF. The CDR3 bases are TGTGCTAGTGGTTGGTCCCGCGGGCGAAGTGTTTACGGAGATACGCAGTATTTT.

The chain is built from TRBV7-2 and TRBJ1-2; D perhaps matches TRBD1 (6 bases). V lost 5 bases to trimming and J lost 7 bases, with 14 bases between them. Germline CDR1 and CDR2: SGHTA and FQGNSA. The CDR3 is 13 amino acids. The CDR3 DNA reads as TGTGCCAGCAGCGGGGGCGGGCGGTTTGGCTACACCTTC. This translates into CASSGGGRFGYTF.

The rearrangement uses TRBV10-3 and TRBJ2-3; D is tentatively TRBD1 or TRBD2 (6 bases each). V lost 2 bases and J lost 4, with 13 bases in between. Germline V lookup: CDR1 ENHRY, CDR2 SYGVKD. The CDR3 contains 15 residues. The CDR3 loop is CAISEETGAADTQYF. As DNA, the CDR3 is TGTGCCATCAGTGAGGAGACGGGGGCAGCAGATACGCAGTATTTT.

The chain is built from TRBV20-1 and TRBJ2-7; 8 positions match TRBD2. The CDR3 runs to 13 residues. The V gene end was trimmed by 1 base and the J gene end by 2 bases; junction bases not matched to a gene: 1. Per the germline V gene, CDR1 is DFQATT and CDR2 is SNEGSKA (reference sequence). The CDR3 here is CSARVRGAYEQYV. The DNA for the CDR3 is TGCAGTGCTAGAGTGCGGGGGGCCTACGAGCAGTACGTC.

CDR3 bases: TGTGCCAGCAGTTCGGGACAGGGGGCCGCCTATGGCTACACCTTC. It specifies CASSSGQGAAYGYTF. J is TRBJ1-2 and V is TRBV27; TRBD1 agrees at 12 bases. The CDR3 has 15 amino acids. V gave up 4 bases and J gave up 4 bases; unmatched junction bases: 4. Germline V gives CDR1 MNHEY, CDR2 SMNVEV (reference sequence).

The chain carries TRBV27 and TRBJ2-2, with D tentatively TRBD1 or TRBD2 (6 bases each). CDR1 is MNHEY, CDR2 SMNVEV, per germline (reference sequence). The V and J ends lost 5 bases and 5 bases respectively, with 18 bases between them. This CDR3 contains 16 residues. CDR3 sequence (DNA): TGTGCCAGCAGTCTACTCGGGGGCCGATCAACCGGGGAGCTGTTTTTT. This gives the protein CASSLLGGRSTGELFF.

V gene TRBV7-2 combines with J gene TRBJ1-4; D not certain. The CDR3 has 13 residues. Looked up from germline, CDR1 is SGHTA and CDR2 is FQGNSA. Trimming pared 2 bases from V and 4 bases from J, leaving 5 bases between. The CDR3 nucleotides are TGTGCCAGCAGCTTACACATTAATGAAAAACTGTTTTTT. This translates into CASSLHINEKLFF.

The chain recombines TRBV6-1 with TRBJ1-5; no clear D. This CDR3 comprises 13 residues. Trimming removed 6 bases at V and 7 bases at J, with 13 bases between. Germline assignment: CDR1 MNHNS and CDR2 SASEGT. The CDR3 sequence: CASRKREGQPQHF. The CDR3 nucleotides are TGTGCCAGCAGAAAGAGGGAGGGCCAGCCCCAGCATTTT.